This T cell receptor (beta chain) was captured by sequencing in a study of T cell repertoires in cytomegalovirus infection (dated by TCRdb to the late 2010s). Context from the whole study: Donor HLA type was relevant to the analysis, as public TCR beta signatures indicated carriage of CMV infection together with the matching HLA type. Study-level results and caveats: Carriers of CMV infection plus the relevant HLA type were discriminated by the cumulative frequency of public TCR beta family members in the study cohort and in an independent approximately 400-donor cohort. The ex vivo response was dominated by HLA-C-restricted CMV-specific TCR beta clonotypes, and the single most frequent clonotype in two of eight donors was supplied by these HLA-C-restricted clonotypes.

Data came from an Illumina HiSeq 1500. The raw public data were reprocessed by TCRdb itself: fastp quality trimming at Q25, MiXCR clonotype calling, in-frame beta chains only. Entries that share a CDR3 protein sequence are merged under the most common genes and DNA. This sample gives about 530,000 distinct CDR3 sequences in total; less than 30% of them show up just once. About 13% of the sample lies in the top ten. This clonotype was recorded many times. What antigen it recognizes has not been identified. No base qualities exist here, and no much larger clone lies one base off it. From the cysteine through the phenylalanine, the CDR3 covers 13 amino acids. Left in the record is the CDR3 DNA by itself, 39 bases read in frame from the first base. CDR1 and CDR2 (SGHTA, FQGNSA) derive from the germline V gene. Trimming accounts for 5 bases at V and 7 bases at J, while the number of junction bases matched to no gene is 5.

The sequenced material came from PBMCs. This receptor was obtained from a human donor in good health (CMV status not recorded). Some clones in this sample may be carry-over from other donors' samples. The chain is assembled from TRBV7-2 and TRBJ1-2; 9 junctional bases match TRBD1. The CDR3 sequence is CASSLGQGGGYTF. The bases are TGTGCCAGCAGCCTGGGACAGGGTGGTGGCTACACCTTC.